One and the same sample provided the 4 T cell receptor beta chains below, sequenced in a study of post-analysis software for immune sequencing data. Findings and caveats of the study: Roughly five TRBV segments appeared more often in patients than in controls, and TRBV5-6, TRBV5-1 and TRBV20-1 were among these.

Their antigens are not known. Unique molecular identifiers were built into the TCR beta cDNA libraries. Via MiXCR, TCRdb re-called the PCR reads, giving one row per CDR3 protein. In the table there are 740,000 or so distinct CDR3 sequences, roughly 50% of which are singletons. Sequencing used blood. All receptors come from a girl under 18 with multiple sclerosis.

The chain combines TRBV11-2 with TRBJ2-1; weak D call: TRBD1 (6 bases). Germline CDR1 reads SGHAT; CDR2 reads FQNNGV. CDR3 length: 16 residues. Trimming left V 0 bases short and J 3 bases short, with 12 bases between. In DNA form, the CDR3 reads TGTGCCAGCAGCTTAGACCCGGCGGACAGCTACAATGAGCAGTTCTTC. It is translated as CASSLDPADSYNEQFF.

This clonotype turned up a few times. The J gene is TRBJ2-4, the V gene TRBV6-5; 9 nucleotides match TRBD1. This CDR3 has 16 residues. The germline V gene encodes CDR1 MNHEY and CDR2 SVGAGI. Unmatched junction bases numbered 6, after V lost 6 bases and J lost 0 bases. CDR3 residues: CASRKGQGLAKNIQYF. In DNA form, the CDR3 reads TGTGCCAGCAGGAAAGGACAGGGGTTAGCCAAAAACATTCAGTACTTC.

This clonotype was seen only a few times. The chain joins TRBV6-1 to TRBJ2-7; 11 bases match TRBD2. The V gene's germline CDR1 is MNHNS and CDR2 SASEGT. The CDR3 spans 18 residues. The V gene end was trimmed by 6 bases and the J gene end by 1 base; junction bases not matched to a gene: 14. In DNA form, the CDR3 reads TGTGCCAGCAGCCTAGCGGGAGGATTCTCTCATGGTTCCTACGAGCAGTACTTC. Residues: CASSLAGGFSHGSYEQYF.

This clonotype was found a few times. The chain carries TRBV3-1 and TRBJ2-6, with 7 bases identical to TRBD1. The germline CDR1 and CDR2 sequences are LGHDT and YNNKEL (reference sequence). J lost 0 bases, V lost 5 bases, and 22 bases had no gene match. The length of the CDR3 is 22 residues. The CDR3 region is CASSSRPLFRQGTRSGANVLTF. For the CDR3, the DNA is TGTGCCAGCAGCTCAAGACCATTATTCCGACAGGGAACCCGCTCTGGGGCCAACGTCCTGACTTTC.